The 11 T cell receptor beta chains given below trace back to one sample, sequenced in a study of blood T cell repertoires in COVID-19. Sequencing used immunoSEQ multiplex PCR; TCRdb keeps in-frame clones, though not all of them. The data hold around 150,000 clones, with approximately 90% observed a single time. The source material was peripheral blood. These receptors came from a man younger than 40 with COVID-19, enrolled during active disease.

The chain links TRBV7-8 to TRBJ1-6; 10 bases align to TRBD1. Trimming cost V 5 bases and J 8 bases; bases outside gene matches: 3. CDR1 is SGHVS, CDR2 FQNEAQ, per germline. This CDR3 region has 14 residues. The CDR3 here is CASSLDRGHSPLHF. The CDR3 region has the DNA TGTGCCAGCAGCCTCGACAGGGGGCATTCACCCCTCCACTTT.

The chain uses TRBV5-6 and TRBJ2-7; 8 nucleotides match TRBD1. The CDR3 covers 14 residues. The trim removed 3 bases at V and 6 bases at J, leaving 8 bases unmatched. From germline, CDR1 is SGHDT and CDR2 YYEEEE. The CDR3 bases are TGTGCCAGCAGCTCGGACAGGGATTCTGGCGAGCAGTACTTC. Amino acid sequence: CASSSDRDSGEQYF.

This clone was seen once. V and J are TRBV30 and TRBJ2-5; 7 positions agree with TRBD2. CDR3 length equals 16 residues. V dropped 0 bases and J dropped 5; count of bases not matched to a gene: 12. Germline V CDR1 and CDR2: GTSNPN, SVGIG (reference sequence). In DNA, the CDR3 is TGTGCCTGGAGTGTATCGGCTCTGCGGGAGAGGGAGACCCAGTACTTC. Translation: CAWSVSALRERETQYF.

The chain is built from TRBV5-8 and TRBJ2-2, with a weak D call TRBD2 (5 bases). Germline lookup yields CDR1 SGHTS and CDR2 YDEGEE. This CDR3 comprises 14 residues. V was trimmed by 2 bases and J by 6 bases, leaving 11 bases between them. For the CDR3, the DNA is TGTGCCAGCAGCTTCCCTAGCTATTCCGGGGAGCTGTTTTTT. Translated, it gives CASSFPSYSGELFF.

The CDR3 sequence: CASSLDGGEQYF. The CDR3 DNA reads as TGTGCCAGCAGCTTAGACGGGGGCGAGCAGTACTTC. The chain has TRBV7-8 and TRBJ2-7; D is perhaps TRBD2 (6 bases). Trimming cost V 1 base and J 6 bases, with 7 bases left between them. The germline V gene has CDR1 SGHVS and CDR2 FQNEAQ. The CDR3 runs 12 residues.

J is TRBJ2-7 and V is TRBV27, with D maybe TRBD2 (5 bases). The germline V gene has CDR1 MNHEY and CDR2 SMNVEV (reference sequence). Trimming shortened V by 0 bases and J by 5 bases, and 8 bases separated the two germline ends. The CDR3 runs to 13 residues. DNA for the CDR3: TGTGCCAGCAGTTTATCAATCGGGAACGAGCAGTACTTC. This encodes CASSLSIGNEQYF.

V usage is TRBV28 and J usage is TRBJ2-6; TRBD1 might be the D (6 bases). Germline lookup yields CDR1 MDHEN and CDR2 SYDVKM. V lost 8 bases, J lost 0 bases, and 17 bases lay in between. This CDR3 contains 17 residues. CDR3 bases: TGTGCCAGCGAAGGAGACAGGCCCCGCTCTGGGGCCAACGTCCTGACTTTC. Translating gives CASEGDRPRSGANVLTF.

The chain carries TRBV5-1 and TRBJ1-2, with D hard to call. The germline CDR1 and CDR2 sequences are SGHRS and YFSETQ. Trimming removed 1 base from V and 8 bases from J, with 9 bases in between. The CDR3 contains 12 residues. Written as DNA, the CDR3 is TGCGCCAGCAGCTTGTCGTCTTTGGGCTACACCTTC. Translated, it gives CASSLSSLGYTF.

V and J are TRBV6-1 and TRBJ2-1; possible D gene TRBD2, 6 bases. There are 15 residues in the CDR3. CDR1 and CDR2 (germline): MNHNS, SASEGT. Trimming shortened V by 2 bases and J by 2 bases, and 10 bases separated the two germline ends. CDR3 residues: CASSERGGPYNEQFF. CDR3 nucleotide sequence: TGTGCCAGCAGTGAAAGGGGAGGCCCCTACAATGAGCAGTTCTTC.

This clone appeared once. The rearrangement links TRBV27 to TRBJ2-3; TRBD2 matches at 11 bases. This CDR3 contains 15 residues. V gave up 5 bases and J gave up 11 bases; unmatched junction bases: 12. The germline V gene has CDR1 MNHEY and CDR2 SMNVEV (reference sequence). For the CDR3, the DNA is TGTGCCAGCAGTAGGTCAACTAGCGGGAGTTGGCAGCAGTATTTT. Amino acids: CASSRSTSGSWQQYF.

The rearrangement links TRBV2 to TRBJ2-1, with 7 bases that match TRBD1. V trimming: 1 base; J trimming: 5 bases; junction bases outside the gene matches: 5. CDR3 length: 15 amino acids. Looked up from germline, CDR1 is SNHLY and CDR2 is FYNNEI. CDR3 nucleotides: TGTGCCAGCAGTGAAGGTGGGACAGCCAACAATGAGCAGTTCTTC. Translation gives CASSEGGTANNEQFF.